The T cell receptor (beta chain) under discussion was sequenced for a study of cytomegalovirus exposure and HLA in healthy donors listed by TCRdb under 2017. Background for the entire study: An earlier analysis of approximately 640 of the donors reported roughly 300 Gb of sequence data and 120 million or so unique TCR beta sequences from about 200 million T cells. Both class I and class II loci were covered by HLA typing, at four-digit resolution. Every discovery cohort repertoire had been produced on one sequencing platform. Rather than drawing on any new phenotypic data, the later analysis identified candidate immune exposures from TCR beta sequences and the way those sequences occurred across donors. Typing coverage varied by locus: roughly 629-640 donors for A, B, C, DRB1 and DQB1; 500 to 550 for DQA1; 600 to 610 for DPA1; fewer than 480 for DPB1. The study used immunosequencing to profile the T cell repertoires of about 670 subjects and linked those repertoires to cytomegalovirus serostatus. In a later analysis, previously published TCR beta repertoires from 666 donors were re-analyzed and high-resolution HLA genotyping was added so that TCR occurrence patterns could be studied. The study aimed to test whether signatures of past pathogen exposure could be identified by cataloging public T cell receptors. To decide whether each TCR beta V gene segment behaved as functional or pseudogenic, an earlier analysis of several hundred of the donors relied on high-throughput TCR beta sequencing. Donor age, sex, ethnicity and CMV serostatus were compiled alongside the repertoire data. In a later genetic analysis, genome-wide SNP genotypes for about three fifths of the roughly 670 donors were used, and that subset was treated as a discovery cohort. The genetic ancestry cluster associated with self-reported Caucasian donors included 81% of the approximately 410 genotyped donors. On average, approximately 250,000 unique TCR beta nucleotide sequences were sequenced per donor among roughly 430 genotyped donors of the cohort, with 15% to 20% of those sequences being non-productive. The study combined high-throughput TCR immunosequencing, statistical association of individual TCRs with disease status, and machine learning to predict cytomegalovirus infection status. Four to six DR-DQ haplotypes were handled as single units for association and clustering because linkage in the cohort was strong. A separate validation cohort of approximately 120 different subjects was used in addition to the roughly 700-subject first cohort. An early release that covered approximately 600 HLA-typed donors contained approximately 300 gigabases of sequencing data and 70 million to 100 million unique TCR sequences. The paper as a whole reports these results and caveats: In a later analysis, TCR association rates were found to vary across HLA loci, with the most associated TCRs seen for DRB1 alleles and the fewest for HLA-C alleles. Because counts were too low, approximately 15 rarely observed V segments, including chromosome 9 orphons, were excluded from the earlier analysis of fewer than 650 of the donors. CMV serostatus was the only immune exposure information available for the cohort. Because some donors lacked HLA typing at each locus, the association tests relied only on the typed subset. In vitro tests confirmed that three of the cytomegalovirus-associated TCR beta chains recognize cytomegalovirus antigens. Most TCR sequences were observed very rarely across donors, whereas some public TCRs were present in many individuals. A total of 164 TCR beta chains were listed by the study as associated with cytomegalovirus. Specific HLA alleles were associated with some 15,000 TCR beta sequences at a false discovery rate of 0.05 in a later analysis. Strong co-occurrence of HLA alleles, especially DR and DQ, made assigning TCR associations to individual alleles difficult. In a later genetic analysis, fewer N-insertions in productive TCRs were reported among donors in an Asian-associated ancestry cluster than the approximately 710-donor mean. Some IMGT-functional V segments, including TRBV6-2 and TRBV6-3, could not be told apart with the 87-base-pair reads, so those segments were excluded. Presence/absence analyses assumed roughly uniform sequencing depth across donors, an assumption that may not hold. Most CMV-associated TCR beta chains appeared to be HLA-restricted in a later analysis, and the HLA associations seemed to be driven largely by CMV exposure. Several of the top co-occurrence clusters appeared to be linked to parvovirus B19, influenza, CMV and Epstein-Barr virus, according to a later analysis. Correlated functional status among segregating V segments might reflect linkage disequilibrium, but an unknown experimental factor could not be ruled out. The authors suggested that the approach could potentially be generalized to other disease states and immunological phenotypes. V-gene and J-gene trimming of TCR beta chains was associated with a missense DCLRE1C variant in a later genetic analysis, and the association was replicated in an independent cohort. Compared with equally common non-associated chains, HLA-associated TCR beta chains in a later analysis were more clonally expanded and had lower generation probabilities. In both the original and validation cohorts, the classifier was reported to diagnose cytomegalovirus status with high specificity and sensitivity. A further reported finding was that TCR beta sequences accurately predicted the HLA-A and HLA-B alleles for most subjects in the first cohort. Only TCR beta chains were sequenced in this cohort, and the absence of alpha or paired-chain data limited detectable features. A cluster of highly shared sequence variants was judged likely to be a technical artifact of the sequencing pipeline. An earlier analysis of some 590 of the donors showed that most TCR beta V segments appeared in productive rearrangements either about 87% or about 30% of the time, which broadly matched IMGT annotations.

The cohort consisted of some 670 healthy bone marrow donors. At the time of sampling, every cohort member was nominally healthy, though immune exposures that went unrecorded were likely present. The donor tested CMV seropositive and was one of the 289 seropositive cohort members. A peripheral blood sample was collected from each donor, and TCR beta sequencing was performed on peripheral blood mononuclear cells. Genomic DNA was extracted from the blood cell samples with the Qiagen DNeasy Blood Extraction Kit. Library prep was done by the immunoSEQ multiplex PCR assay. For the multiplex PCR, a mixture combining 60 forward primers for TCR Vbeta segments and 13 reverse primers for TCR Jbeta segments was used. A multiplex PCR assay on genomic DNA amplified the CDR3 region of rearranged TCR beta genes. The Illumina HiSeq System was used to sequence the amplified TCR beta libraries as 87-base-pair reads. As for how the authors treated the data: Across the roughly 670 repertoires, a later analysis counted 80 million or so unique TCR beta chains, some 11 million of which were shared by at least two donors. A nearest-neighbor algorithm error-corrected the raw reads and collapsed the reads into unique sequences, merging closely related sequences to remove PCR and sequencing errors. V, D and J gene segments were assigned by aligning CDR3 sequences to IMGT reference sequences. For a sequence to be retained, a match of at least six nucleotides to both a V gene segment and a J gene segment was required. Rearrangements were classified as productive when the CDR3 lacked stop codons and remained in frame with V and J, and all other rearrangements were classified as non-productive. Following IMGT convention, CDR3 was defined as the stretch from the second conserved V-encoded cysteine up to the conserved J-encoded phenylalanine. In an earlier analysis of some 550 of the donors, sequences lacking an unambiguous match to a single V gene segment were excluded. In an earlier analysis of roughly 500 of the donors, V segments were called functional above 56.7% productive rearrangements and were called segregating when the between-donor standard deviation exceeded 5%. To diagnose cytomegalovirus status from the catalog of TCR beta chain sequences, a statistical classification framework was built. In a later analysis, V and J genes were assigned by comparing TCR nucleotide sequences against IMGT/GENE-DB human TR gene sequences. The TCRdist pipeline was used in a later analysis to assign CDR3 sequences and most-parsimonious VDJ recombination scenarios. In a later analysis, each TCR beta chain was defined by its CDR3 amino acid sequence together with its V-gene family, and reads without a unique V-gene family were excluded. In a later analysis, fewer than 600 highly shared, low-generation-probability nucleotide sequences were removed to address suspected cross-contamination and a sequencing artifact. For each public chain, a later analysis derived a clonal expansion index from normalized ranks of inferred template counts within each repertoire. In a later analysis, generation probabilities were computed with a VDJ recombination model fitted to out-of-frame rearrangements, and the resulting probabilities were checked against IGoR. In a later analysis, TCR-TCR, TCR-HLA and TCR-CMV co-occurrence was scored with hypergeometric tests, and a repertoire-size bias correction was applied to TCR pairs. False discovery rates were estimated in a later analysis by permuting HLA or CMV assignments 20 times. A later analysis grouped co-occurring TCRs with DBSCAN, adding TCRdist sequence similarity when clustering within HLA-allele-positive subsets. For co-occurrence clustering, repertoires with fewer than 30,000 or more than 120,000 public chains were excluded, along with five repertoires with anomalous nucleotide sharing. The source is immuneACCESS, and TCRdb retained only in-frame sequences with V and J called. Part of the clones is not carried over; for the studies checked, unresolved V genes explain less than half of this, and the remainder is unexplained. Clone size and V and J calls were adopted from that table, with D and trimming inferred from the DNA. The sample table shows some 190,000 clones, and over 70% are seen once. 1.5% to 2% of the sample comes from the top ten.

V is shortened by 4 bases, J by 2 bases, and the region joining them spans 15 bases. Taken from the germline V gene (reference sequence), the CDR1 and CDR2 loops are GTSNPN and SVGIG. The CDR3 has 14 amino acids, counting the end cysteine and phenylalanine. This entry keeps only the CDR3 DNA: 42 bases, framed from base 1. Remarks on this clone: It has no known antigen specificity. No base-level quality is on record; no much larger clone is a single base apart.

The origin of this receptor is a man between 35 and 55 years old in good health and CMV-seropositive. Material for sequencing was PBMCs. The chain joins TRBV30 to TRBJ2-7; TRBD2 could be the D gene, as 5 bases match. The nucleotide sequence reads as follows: TGTGCCTGGACCCAGAGTGGGAGAGCCTACGAGCAGTACTTC. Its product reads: CAWTQSGRAYEQYF.